A single T cell receptor (beta chain) is shown here with its context. The antigen is unknown. This entry comes from a study of T cell therapy after organ transplantation. As for the study in general: After therapy, patients were monitored for around 29 weeks. Long-term post-therapy blood was drawn 20 to 29 weeks after therapy ended. Study-wide findings and caveats: Reconstitution after therapy seemingly combined transferred and product-undetected endogenous clonotypes. Post-therapy CD8 clonality change correlated inversely with pretherapy clonality.

TCRdb keeps only in-frame clones here, not all; method: immunoSEQ multiplex PCR. There are approximately 22,000 clones in the sample; 84% occur only once, and less than 40% lies in the top ten. The germline V gene encodes CDR1 SQVTM and CDR2 ANQGSEA. V shed 4 bases and J shed 4 bases, with 11 bases lying between them. This CDR3 has 13 amino acids. Time point in this sample: 20-29 weeks after completion of therapy. V is TRBV29-1 and J is TRBJ2-1; the D is unclear. This sequence originates from a human patient who had received a solid organ transplant and had CMV disease. The T cells may partly be graft donor cells. Source: CD8+ T cells from blood, taken after autologous CMV-specific T cell therapy. CDR3 DNA sequence: TGCAGCGTTGTGGTACGATCATACAATGAGCAGTTCTTC. Translated, it gives CSVVVRSYNEQFF.